This TCR beta chain was observed in a study of a mutant IDH1 vaccine in newly diagnosed glioma. For the study at large: Beginning 4-6 weeks after radiotherapy alone, or with temozolomide cycles, vaccination took place.

Of note for this clone: The antigen is unknown.

This CDR3 spans 16 amino acids. In germline, CDR1 is MNHEY, CDR2 SMNVEV (reference sequence). V lost 3 bases and J lost 5, with 16 bases in between. Measured with immunoSEQ multiplex PCR; TCRdb has only the in-frame clones, and not every one. This table holds 60,000 or so clones, approximately 80% found once. The time point here: week 35, safety follow-up. Vaccination comprised doses that each held 300 ug of mutant IDH1 20-mer peptide, plus topical imiquimod. Eight vaccinations reached patients in weeks 1, 3, 5, 7, 11, 15, 19 and 23. Newly diagnosed WHO grade 3 or 4 IDH1-mutant, ATRX-lost astrocytomas were identified in the donors.

Material: PBMCs, obtained from a glioma patient whose treatment included an IDH1 peptide vaccine. The chain employs TRBV27 and TRBJ2-2, with a tentative D call TRBD2 (7 bases). The receptor was isolated from a man between 25 and 39 years old with glioma. DNA of the CDR3: TGTGCCAGCAGTTTGATATGGGGGGGCCTTACCGGGGAGCTGTTTTTT. Translating gives CASSLIWGGLTGELFF.